This T cell receptor (beta chain) was sequenced for a study of blood T cell repertoires in COVID-19. The junction had 8 bases not matched to a gene; V was cut back by 2 bases and J by 2 bases. CDR3 length equals 16 residues. Germline loops: CDR1 MGHDK, CDR2 SYGVNS. TCRdb's table, derived via immunoSEQ multiplex PCR, lists solely in-frame clones and lacks some. The repertoire includes 150,000 to 200,000 clones, roughly 86% of them detected once, and around 23% sits in the top ten. The rearrangement links TRBV25-1 to TRBJ2-7, with 8 nucleotides matching TRBD1. The sample comprised PBMCs or T cells enriched from blood (not recorded which). The clonotype comes from a woman aged 40 to 49 in a cohort exposed to, infected with or recovered from COVID-19 (not recorded which). CDR3 loop: CASSEDRDRPTYEQYF. The CDR3 DNA follows: TGTGCCAGCAGTGAAGACCGGGACAGGCCAACCTACGAGCAGTACTTC.